These 15 T cell receptor beta chains share one sample of origin, sequenced in a study of blood T cells in healthy people across ages. The use of a sample-barcoded 5' primer and a J-beta primer mix characterized a second PCR of roughly 7 to 11 cycles. TCRdb independently ran MiXCR on the 5' RACE reads; one entry per CDR3 protein. The sample holds 700,000 to 950,000 distinct CDR3 sequences; approximately 39% are singletons and the top ten take 20% to 25%. Material: blood. These receptors all come from a woman aged 60-75 years in good health.

The J gene is TRBJ2-5, the V gene TRBV28; D possibly corresponds to TRBD1 (6 bases). Germline V CDR1 and CDR2: MDHEN, SYDVKM. The V and J ends lost 2 bases and 2 bases respectively, with 21 bases between them. This CDR3 comprises 18 residues. The CDR3 protein is CASSLSWQGPRVQETQYF. Written as DNA, the CDR3 is TGTGCCAGCAGTTTAAGTTGGCAGGGGCCAAGGGTACAAGAGACCCAGTACTTC.

The chain carries TRBV6-2 or TRBV6-3 and TRBJ2-1, with D perhaps given as TRBD1 or TRBD2 (5 bases each). The J call may be in error: the DNA end matches TRBJ2-7 better. Per germline, CDR1 MNHEY and CDR2 SVGEGT. This CDR3 has 13 residues. CDR3 sequence reads: CASRDSGDNEQYF. The CDR3 DNA sequence: TGTGCCAGCAGAGACAGCGGAGACAATGAGCAGTACTTC.

This clonotype came up a few times. The V gene is TRBV20-1, the J gene TRBJ2-5; 8 bases match TRBD2. With 6 bases clipped from V and 5 bases from J, the junction kept 11 bases outside the gene matches. Germline V gene data show CDR1 as DFQATT and CDR2 as SNEGSKA (reference sequence). This CDR3 region has 14 residues. This CDR3 is CSAPSRGGSETQYF. For the CDR3, the DNA is TGCAGTGCCCCCTCTCGGGGGGGCTCGGAGACCCAGTACTTC.

This clonotype was observed a few times. The V call is TRBV29-1, the J call TRBJ2-3, with 10 bases that match TRBD2. The germline V gene has CDR1 SQVTM and CDR2 ANQGSEA. The CDR3 has 17 residues. The V gene end was trimmed by 6 bases and the J gene end by 3 bases; junction bases not matched to a gene: 15. Written as DNA, the CDR3 is TGCAGCGTATGGGGTGTCCAGCGGGAGGGCCAAACAGATACGCAGTATTTT. Protein product: CSVWGVQREGQTDTQYF.

The genes are TRBV5-4 and TRBJ2-5, with TRBD2 as a possible D gene (5 bases). Trimming removed 4 bases at V and 0 bases at J, with 10 bases between. Germline V gene sequence: CDR1 SGHNT, CDR2 YYREEE (reference sequence). The CDR3 length is 14 residues. The CDR3 here is CASSPERNQETQYF. DNA for the CDR3: TGTGCCAGCAGCCCTGAGCGGAACCAAGAGACCCAGTACTTC.

V usage is TRBV7-9 and J usage is TRBJ2-3; the D gene is possibly TRBD2 (6 bases). The germline V gene has CDR1 SEHNR and CDR2 FQNEAQ (reference sequence). This CDR3 is built from 15 residues. V was clipped by 2 bases and J by 3 bases, with 12 bases between them. The CDR3 loop is CASSLPGGLTDTQYF. Here the CDR3 DNA reads TGTGCCAGCAGCTTACCCGGAGGGTTGACAGATACGCAGTATTTT.

The chain combines TRBV21-1 with TRBJ2-3; TRBD1 reflects the table's D call only, with no check against the DNA. TRBV21-1 is deemed a pseudogene. The CDR3 consists of 17 residues. In DNA form, the CDR3 reads TGTGCCGGCAGCAAAGCTGGTTCCTCGACCCCCTTACATACGCAGTATTTT. Residues: CAGSKAGSSTPLHTQYF.

In this sample, this clonotype turned up a few times. The gene calls are TRBV5-6 and TRBJ2-5, with 7 bases fitting TRBD1. The CDR3 runs to 14 residues. Looked up from germline, CDR1 is SGHDT and CDR2 is YYEEEE. V was clipped by 2 bases and J by 11 bases; unmatched bases: 12. The DNA of the CDR3 is TGTGCCAGCAGCTTCCGGGACAGCGAATTGTGGCAGTACTTC. This encodes CASSFRDSELWQYF.

This clonotype was seen once. V and J are TRBV28 and TRBJ1-2; no reliable D call. CDR1 and CDR2 (germline): MDHEN, SYDVKM. The CDR3 contains 12 residues. V was shortened by 8 bases and J by 1 base, with 8 bases between the two germline ends. CDR3 residues: CASLGVNYGYTF. CDR3 nucleotides: TGTGCCAGCCTAGGAGTTAACTATGGCTACACCTTC.

This clonotype was recorded a few times. The rearrangement uses TRBV7-3 and TRBJ2-3; perhaps TRBD2 as D (5 bases). This CDR3 spans 13 amino acids. Deletions cut 5 bases from V and 8 bases from J, with 14 bases between. Germline-derived CDR1 and CDR2 are SGHTA and FQGTGA. CDR3: CASSHSDSSTQYF. In DNA form, the CDR3 reads TGTGCCAGCAGCCATAGCGATAGTAGTACGCAGTATTTT.

This clonotype was found a few times. This may stem from a read error, because a much larger clone lies one nucleotide away. V and J are TRBV3-1 and TRBJ2-1; perhaps TRBD2 as D (7 bases). The CDR3 loop spans 14 amino acids. CDR1 and CDR2 from the germline V gene are LGHDT and YNNKEL (reference sequence). The chain's CDR3 is CASSQPAGDNGQFF. DNA of the CDR3: TGTGCCAGCAGCCAACCCGCGGGGGACAATGGGCAGTTCTTC.

The V gene is TRBV20-1, the J gene TRBJ2-7; D is possibly TRBD1 or TRBD2 (5 bases each). Per germline, CDR1 DFQATT and CDR2 SNEGSKA (reference sequence). This CDR3 has 14 amino acids. Trimming removed 7 bases at V and 0 bases at J, with 16 bases between. The CDR3 sequence: CSVPPPGHSYEQYF. In nucleotides, the CDR3 is TGCAGTGTTCCACCGCCGGGGCACTCCTACGAGCAGTACTTC.

This sequence joins TRBV11-2 and TRBJ2-4, with no clear D. The V gene lost 5 bases and the J gene lost 13 bases, with 12 bases spanning the gap. The CDR3 consists of 11 residues. Germline CDR1 reads SGHAT; CDR2 reads FQNNGV. CDR3 sequence (DNA): TGTGCCAGCAGCCCCTCTGGTGCGCAGTACTTC. Protein product: CASSPSGAQYF. The full variable domain, rest sourced from reference TRBV11-2 and TRBJ2-4, is EAGVAQSPRYKIIEKRQSVAFWCNPISGHATLYWYQQILGQGPKLLIQFQNNGVVDDSQLPKDRFSAERLKGVDSTLKIQPAKLEDSAVYLCASSPSGAQYFGAGTRLSVL.

The CDR3 DNA reads TGTGCCAGCAGCTGGACCGGGACCAGCGGCCTCTACGAGCAGTACTTC. Its protein product is CASSWTGTSGLYEQYF. The chain uses TRBV11-2 and TRBJ2-7; D tentatively reads TRBD1 or TRBD2 (5 bases each). Per germline, CDR1 SGHAT and CDR2 FQNNGV. The V gene lost 4 bases and the J gene lost 3 bases, with 19 bases spanning the gap. The CDR3 is 16 residues long.

This clonotype was counted ten times or more. This rearrangement joins TRBV20-1 to TRBJ2-1; D not resolved. Germline V gene data show CDR1 as DFQATT and CDR2 as SNEGSKA (reference sequence). Trimming cost V 0 bases and J 0 bases, with 9 bases left between them. The CDR3 runs to 15 residues. CDR3 sequence (DNA): TGCAGTGCTAGAGATCACAGCGACTCCTACAATGAGCAGTTCTTC. Translated, it gives CSARDHSDSYNEQFF.